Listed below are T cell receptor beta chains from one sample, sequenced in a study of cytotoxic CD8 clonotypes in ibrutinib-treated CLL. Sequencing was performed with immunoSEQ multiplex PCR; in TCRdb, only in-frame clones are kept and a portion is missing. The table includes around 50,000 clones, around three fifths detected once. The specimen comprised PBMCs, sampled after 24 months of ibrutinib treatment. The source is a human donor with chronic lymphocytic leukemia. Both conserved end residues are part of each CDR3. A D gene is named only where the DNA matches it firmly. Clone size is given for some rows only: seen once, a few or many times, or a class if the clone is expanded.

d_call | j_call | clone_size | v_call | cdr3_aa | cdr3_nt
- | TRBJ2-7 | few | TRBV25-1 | CASSGGTYEQYF | TGTGCCAGCAGTGGGGGGACCTACGAGCAGTACTTC
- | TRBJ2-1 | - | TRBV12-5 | CASARGANEQFF | TGTGCTAGTGCACGGGGGGCGAATGAGCAGTTCTTC
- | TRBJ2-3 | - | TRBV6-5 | CASSPLAVDTDTQYF | TGTGCCAGCAGTCCCCTGGCTGTGGACACAGATACGCAGTATTTT
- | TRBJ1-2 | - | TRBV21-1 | CASSKCPGGDSDGYTF | TGTGCCAGCAGCAAATGCCCAGGGGGGGACAGTGATGGCTACACCTTC
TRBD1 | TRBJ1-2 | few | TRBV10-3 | CAISGALAQGLNGYTF | TGTGCCATCAGTGGCGCACTGGCACAGGGGTTGAATGGCTACACCTTC
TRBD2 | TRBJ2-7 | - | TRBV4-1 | CASSQVAGGPYEQYF | TGCGCCAGTAGCCAAGTAGCGGGGGGACCCTACGAGCAGTACTTC
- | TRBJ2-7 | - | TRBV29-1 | CSVIMLVGGEQYF | TGCAGCGTTATTATGCTTGTAGGGGGCGAGCAGTACTTC
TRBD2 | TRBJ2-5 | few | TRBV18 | CASSPGLGQETQYF | TGTGCCAGCTCCCCGGGACTAGGGCAAGAGACCCAGTACTTC
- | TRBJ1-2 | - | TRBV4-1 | CASSPSTRGGYTF | TGCGCCAGCAGCCCGTCCACCCGGGGGGGCTACACCTTC
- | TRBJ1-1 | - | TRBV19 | CASSNKPNTEAFF | TGTGCCAGTAGCAACAAACCGAACACTGAAGCTTTCTTT
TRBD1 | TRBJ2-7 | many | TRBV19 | CASSTGTGTHEQYF | TGTGCCAGTAGTACCGGGACAGGGACCCACGAGCAGTACTTC
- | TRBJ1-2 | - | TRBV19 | CASSQDNQNNYGYTF | TGTGCCAGTAGTCAAGATAATCAGAATAACTATGGCTACACCTTC
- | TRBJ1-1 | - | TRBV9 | CASSLQPGPPNTEAFF | TGTGCCAGCAGCCTCCAACCGGGACCGCCGAACACTGAAGCTTTCTTT
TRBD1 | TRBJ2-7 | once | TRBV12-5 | CASGPTPGQGGSYEQYF | TGTGCTAGTGGTCCCACCCCTGGACAGGGAGGCTCCTACGAGCAGTACTTC
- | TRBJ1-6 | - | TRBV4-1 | CASSQDDRSSYNSPLHF | TGCGCCAGCAGCCAAGACGACAGAAGCTCCTATAATTCACCCCTCCACTTT
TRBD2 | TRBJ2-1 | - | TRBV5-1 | CASSLASGSEPYNEQFF | TGCGCCAGCAGCTTGGCTAGCGGTTCGGAACCCTACAATGAGCAGTTCTTC
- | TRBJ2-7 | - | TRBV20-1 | CSATGTYEQYF | TGCAGTGCCACCGGGACCTACGAGCAGTACTTC
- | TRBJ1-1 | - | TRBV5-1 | CASSLGRNTEAFF | TGCGCCAGCAGCTTGGGGCGAAACACTGAAGCTTTCTTT
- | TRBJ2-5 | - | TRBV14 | CASSQDLVNQYF | TGTGCCAGCAGCCAAGATTTGGTGAACCAGTACTTC
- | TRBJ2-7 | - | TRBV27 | CASSPPPTGLYEQYF | TGTGCCAGCAGTCCCCCCCCCACAGGGCTCTACGAGCAGTACTTC
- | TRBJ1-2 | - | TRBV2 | CASRTARESGYTF | TGTGCCAGCAGGACAGCTAGAGAATCTGGCTACACCTTC
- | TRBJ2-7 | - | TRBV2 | CASSRSFSYEQYF | TGTGCCAGCAGCCGCAGCTTCTCCTACGAGCAGTACTTC
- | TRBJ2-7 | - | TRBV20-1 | CSAPFQGEQYF | TGCAGTGCCCCATTCCAGGGGGAGCAGTACTTC
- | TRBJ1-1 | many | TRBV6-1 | CASSPTGFTEAFF | TGTGCCAGCAGTCCCACAGGATTTACTGAAGCTTTCTTT
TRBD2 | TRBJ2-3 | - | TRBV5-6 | CASSSMLTSSSTDTQYF | TGTGCCAGCAGCTCAATGCTGACTAGCAGTAGCACAGATACGCAGTATTTT
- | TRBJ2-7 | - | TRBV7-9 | CASSLELGGGNTYEQYF | TGTGCCAGCAGCTTAGAACTAGGAGGGGGTAACACCTACGAGCAGTACTTC
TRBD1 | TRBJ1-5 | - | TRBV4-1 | CASSQAGQGSQPQHF | TGCGCCAGCAGCCAAGCGGGACAGGGCTCTCAGCCCCAGCATTTT
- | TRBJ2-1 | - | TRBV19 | CASSKAYNEQFF | TGTGCCAGTAGCAAGGCCTACAATGAGCAGTTCTTC
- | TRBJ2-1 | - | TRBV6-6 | CASSYGQGPREQFF | TGTGCCAGCAGTTACGGACAAGGGCCCCGTGAGCAGTTCTTC
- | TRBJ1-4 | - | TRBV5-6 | CASSRTESANEKLFF | TGTGCCAGCAGCCGGACGGAGTCGGCTAATGAAAAACTGTTTTTT
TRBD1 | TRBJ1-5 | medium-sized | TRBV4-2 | CASSPIRDSQQPQHF | TGTGCCAGCAGCCCGATCCGGGACAGTCAGCAGCCCCAGCATTTT
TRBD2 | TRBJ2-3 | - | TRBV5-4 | CASSLAPTSGGADTQYF | TGTGCCAGCAGCTTGGCCCCGACTAGCGGGGGGGCGGATACGCAGTATTTT
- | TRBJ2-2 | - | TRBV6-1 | CASSEGQLGGELFF | TGTGCCAGCAGTGAGGGGCAGTTAGGAGGGGAGCTGTTTTTT
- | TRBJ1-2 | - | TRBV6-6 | CASTRRDPNYGYTF | TGTGCCAGTACCCGGAGGGACCCAAACTATGGCTACACCTTC
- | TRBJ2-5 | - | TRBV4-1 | CASSQDPRIQETQYF | TGCGCCAGCAGCCAAGATCCCCGGATCCAAGAGACCCAGTACTTC
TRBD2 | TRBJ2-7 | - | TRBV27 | CASSLVTSGGAVREQYF | TGTGCCAGCAGTTTGGTAACTAGCGGGGGGGCCGTCCGGGAGCAGTACTTC
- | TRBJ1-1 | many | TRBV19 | CASSIAGGSTEAFF | TGTGCCAGTAGTATAGCTGGGGGGAGCACTGAAGCTTTCTTT
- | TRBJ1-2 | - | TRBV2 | CASTRAGTVYGYTF | TGTGCCAGCACTCGGGCCGGGACTGTCTATGGCTACACCTTC
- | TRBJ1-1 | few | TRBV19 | CASSKQGSEAFF | TGTGCCAGTAGTAAACAGGGTTCTGAAGCTTTCTTT
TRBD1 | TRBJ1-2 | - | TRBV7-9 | CASSRGTGEQANYGYTF | TGTGCCAGCAGCCGGGGGACAGGGGAACAAGCTAACTATGGCTACACCTTC
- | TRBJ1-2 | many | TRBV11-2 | CASSSIKGAYGYTF | TGTGCCAGCAGCTCAATAAAGGGTGCCTATGGCTACACCTTC
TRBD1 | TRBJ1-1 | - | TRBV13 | CASSGTGGNTEAFF | TGTGCCAGCAGCGGGACAGGGGGGAACACTGAAGCTTTCTTT